The 16 T cell receptor beta chains presented below share a single source sample, sequenced in a study of blood T cell repertoires in COVID-19. The assay was immunoSEQ multiplex PCR, and TCRdb's table has in-frame clones only and misses some. This table holds approximately 240,000 clones, about 79% found once. Material for sequencing was peripheral blood. The receptors stem from a woman between 40 and 55 years old who had recovered from COVID-19.

The chain joins TRBV29-1 to TRBJ2-3, with 11 bases aligning to TRBD1. Trimming at V came to 2 bases and at J to 2 bases, leaving 9 bases not matched to a gene. Per the germline V gene, CDR1 is SQVTM and CDR2 is ANQGSEA. This CDR3 region has 17 residues. CDR3 DNA sequence: TGCAGCGTTGAATCGGGGACAGGGGGGGTCATCACAGATACGCAGTATTTT. This encodes CSVESGTGGVITDTQYF.

The chain carries TRBV7-2 and TRBJ2-1; possibly TRBD1 for D (6 bases). Trimming left V 6 bases short and J 5 bases short, with 17 bases between. The CDR3 is 15 amino acids. Per the germline V gene, CDR1 is SGHTA and CDR2 is FQGNSA. In nucleotides, the CDR3 is TGTGCCAGCAGTCCCTCCGGGACATTGAACAATGAGCAGTTCTTC. It is translated as CASSPSGTLNNEQFF. Filled out from reference TRBV7-2 and TRBJ2-1, the complete variable domain reads GAGVSQSPSNKVTEKGKDVELRCDPISGHTALYWYRQSLGQGLEFLIYFQGNSAPDKSGLPSDRFSAERTGGSVSTLTIQRTQQEDSAVYLCASSPSGTLNNEQFFGPGTRLTVL.

The V gene is TRBV7-8, the J gene TRBJ1-6; weak D call: TRBD1 (5 bases). Germline V lookup: CDR1 SGHVS, CDR2 FQNEAQ. This CDR3 is built from 13 residues. V dropped 5 bases and J dropped 7 bases, with 9 bases sitting between them. CDR3 sequence: CASSPRQNSPLHF. DNA for the CDR3: TGTGCCAGCAGCCCGCGACAGAATTCACCCCTCCACTTT.

The chain is built from TRBV30 and TRBJ2-1; 7 bases are shared with TRBD1. Unmatched junction bases numbered 6, after V lost 3 bases and J lost 10 bases. This CDR3 has 12 amino acids. From germline, CDR1 is GTSNPN and CDR2 SVGIG (reference sequence). The CDR3 here is CAWRRQGREQFF. The CDR3 nucleotides read TGTGCCTGGAGGCGACAGGGCAGAGAGCAGTTCTTC. Supplemented by reference TRBV30 and TRBJ2-1, the full variable domain reads SQTIHQWPATLVQPVGSPLSLECTVEGTSNPNLYWYRQAAGRGLQLLFYSVGIGQISSEVPQNLSASRPQDRQFILSSKKLLLSDSGFYLCAWRRQGREQFFGPGTRLTVL.

This clone was picked up one time. The chain links TRBV7-9 to TRBJ1-2; a weak D match, TRBD1 (5 bases). The CDR3 length is 14 residues. CDR1 SEHNR and CDR2 FQNEAQ come from the germline V gene (reference sequence). Trimming removed 5 bases from V and 2 bases from J, with 12 bases in between. The CDR3 spells CASSRGGENYGYTF. In nucleotides, the CDR3 is TGTGCCAGCAGCCGGGGAGGGGAAAACTATGGCTACACCTTC.

The chain recombines TRBV19 with TRBJ1-1; 11 bases match TRBD1. Germline trimming cut 4 bases from V and 4 bases from J; bases unmatched to any gene: 8. The germline V gene has CDR1 LNHDA and CDR2 SQIVND (reference sequence). This CDR3 spans 16 amino acids. CDR3 in DNA: TGTGCCAGTAGTACCCTTAACGGACAGGGGGCCACTGAAGCTTTCTTT. This gives the protein CASSTLNGQGATEAFF.

Only a few counts were recorded for this clone. The chain links TRBV18 to TRBJ1-4; D unclear. This CDR3 has 15 amino acids. Between the trimmed V and J ends, which lost 4 bases and 8 bases, there was a span of 17 bases. In germline, CDR1 is KGHSH, CDR2 LQKENI. CDR3 amino acids: CASSLYPPRKEKLFF. CDR3 DNA sequence: TGTGCCAGCTCACTATACCCCCCCAGGAAAGAAAAACTGTTTTTT.

The genes are TRBV24-1 and TRBJ2-5; weak D call: TRBD2 (5 bases). The V and J ends lost 10 bases and 4 bases respectively, with 15 bases between them. Germline V gives CDR1 KGHDR, CDR2 SFDVKD. The CDR3 totals 13 residues. CDR3 nucleotide sequence: TGTGCCACGGCTCGGGCAGCGGCAGAGACCCAGTACTTC. This encodes CATARAAAETQYF.

V is TRBV11-3 and J is TRBJ2-1, with 9 positions matching TRBD2. J gave up 12 bases and V 4 bases, and 4 bases lay outside the gene matches. The length of the CDR3 is 12 residues. Germline CDR1 is SGHNT and CDR2 is YENEEA. The CDR3: CASSSSSGVQFF. CDR3 in DNA: TGTGCCAGCAGCTCCTCTAGCGGGGTGCAGTTCTTC. Looking up the rest from reference TRBV11-3 and TRBJ2-1 gives the full variable domain: EAGVVQSPRYKIIEKKQPVAFWCNPISGHNTLYWYLQNLGQGPELLIRYENEEAVDDSQLPKDRFSAERLKGVDSTLKIQPAELGDSAVYLCASSSSSGVQFFGPGTRLTVL.

The V gene is TRBV6-2 or TRBV6-3, the J gene TRBJ2-7; 9 bases agree with TRBD1. The CDR3 runs to 16 residues. Germline CDR1 reads MNHEY; CDR2 reads SVGEGT. V lost 2 bases and J lost 2; bases outside the gene matches: 7. The CDR3 here is CASSYPRGQGPYEQYF. Written as DNA, the CDR3 is TGTGCCAGCAGTTACCCGAGGGGACAGGGACCCTACGAGCAGTACTTC.

Worth noting for this clone: Because the CDR3's place on the DNA is in doubt, the DNA is left out and the CDR3 is given as listed by TCRdb. The rearrangement joins TRBV28 to TRBJ2-3; whether TRBD1, the table's D call, matches the DNA was not checked. 15 amino acids form the CDR3, both terminal residues included. Germline values: CDR1 MDHEN, CDR2 SYDVKM. The CDR3 spells CASSSSGQGSHTQYF.

The chain uses TRBV28 and TRBJ1-4, with D uncertain. This CDR3 has 16 residues. The V gene's germline CDR1 is MDHEN and CDR2 SYDVKM. With 4 bases removed from V and 8 bases from J, the gap between germline ends came to 20 bases. The CDR3 DNA reads TGTGCCAGCAGTTCCCCGGGAGACCTAGGCTCAGAAAAACTGTTTTTT. It codes for CASSSPGDLGSEKLFF.

This chain uses TRBV5-1 with TRBJ2-7; D is possibly TRBD2 (6 bases). This CDR3 has 12 residues. Trimming took 4 bases from V and 6 from J, leaving 11 bases between them. Germline V gene sequence: CDR1 SGHRS, CDR2 YFSETQ. The CDR3 is CASSPRGSEQYF. The CDR3 DNA reads TGCGCCAGCAGCCCGCGGGGAAGCGAGCAGTACTTC.

The chain combines TRBV7-2 with TRBJ2-3; TRBD1 matches at 7 bases. V trimming: 3 bases; J trimming: 5 bases; junction bases outside the gene matches: 2. Germline values: CDR1 SGHTA, CDR2 FQGNSA. There are 13 residues in the CDR3. CDR3 in DNA: TGTGCCAGCAGCTTCAGGGACAGAGATACGCAGTATTTT. Protein sequence: CASSFRDRDTQYF. Full variable domain (outside the CDR3, taken from reference TRBV7-2 and TRBJ2-3): GAGVSQSPSNKVTEKGKDVELRCDPISGHTALYWYRQSLGQGLEFLIYFQGNSAPDKSGLPSDRFSAERTGGSVSTLTIQRTQQEDSAVYLCASSFRDRDTQYFGPGTRLTVL.

This rearrangement joins TRBV4-2 to TRBJ2-1; tentative D call: TRBD1 (6 bases). V shed 0 bases and J shed 8 bases, with 17 bases lying between them. The germline CDR1 and CDR2 sequences are LGHNA and YNFKEQ. CDR3 length equals 16 residues. The CDR3 protein is CASSQDFLGAAYEQFF. CDR3 nucleotides: TGTGCCAGCAGCCAAGATTTTTTGGGGGCTGCATATGAGCAGTTCTTC.

The chain combines TRBV28 with TRBJ2-7; D not resolved. The ends were cut back, 6 bases at V and 0 bases at J, with 12 bases in the middle. The CDR3 sequence is 14 residues long. Germline loops: CDR1 MDHEN, CDR2 SYDVKM. The CDR3 nucleotides are TGTGCCAGCAGACTTCCGAGTGGCTCCTACGAGCAGTACTTC. It is translated as CASRLPSGSYEQYF.